A selection of T cell receptor beta chains follows, all from one sample in a study of OX40 agonist ivuxolimab in advanced cancers. The table came from immunoSEQ multiplex PCR; TCRdb's copy has only in-frame clones and leaves some out. The table lists 50,000 to 65,000 clones, about 90% of them singletons. Sequences were derived from CD4+ or CD8+ T cells sorted from blood, sampled in a trial of the OX40 agonist ivuxolimab. All receptors come from an adult with an advanced solid tumor such as melanoma, head and neck, liver or kidney cancer. Each CDR3 is given with its conserved first and last residue. D genes are given only for firm matches. Some rows mark clone size as missing; the rest say once, few, many or name a class of expanded clone.

cdr3_nt cdr3_aa v_call d_call clone_size j_call
TGTGCCAGCAGCTCTCGGACGGACCCGAACACCGGGGAGCTGTTTTTT CASSSRTDPNTGELFF TRBV11-3 - - TRBJ2-2
TGTGCCAGTAGGACAGGGGACAATCAGCCCCAGCATTTT CASRTGDNQPQHF TRBV19 TRBD1 - TRBJ1-5
TGTGCCTCAAAGGGGGCTTTCAACACTGAAGCTTTCTTT CASKGAFNTEAFF TRBV27 TRBD1 - TRBJ1-1
TGTGCCAGCTCACCAGACGGATACTCTGGGGCCAACGTCCTGACTTTC CASSPDGYSGANVLTF TRBV18 - - TRBJ2-6
TGCAGTGCTGCCACCTCGGGGGAGCAGTACTTC CSAATSGEQYF TRBV20-1 - - TRBJ2-7
TGTGCCAGCAGTTACTTACAGGGGGCTGAAGCTTTCTTT CASSYLQGAEAFF TRBV6-5 TRBD1 - TRBJ1-1
TGCGCCAGCAGCCCTAGCTCAGGGATTGACACCATATATTTT CASSPSSGIDTIYF TRBV5-1 - - TRBJ1-3
TGTGCCATCCAGGGTGCAGATACGCAGTATTTT CAIQGADTQYF TRBV10-3 - - TRBJ2-3
TGTGCCAGCAGTTGGACAGGGGCCAACGAGCAGTACTTC CASSWTGANEQYF TRBV7-8 TRBD1 few TRBJ2-7
TGTGCCAGCCTGACCGCCGTCGGAGGGAGATATGGCTACACCTTC CASLTAVGGRYGYTF TRBV6-1 - - TRBJ1-2
TGCGCCAGCAGCGGAGCATACGAGCAGTACTTC CASSGAYEQYF TRBV5-1 - once TRBJ2-7
TGTGCCAGCAGCCCCTCGGAAGAGGCCCAGTACTTC CASSPSEEAQYF TRBV6-5 - - TRBJ2-5
TGTGCCAGCAGCCACCGTTTCCAGGCGGCCTCTGGAAACACCATATATTTT CASSHRFQAASGNTIYF TRBV5-5 - - TRBJ1-3
TGTGCCAGCAGCTTCCCATCTAGGACAGGGGATCACGAGCAGTACTTC CASSFPSRTGDHEQYF TRBV6-7 TRBD1 - TRBJ2-7
TGTGCCAGCAGTCCAGGATTTGGATCTCCCACAGATACGCAGTATTTT CASSPGFGSPTDTQYF TRBV27 - - TRBJ2-3
TGTGCCAGCTCACCAACGGGGGAAGCGGTGAACACTGAAGCTTTCTTT CASSPTGEAVNTEAFF TRBV18 - - TRBJ1-1
TGTGCCAGCAGCTTTGATCCGGGACAGGGTTTAAGCGGCTACACCTTC CASSFDPGQGLSGYTF TRBV5-5 TRBD1 - TRBJ1-2
TGTGCCAGTTGCGGCAGGGTGGGCACCGGGGAGCTGTTTTTT CASCGRVGTGELFF TRBV19 - - TRBJ2-2
TGTGCCAGCAGCTTCGGTCCGGGACAGGGCTCTGAAAAACTGTTTTTT CASSFGPGQGSEKLFF TRBV11-2 TRBD1 - TRBJ1-4
TGTGCCAGCAGCTTTTCGGAGAACACTGAAGCTTTCTTT CASSFSENTEAFF TRBV6-4 - - TRBJ1-1
TGTGCCAGCAGCCAGGGGGATCAGCCCCAGCATTTT CASSQGDQPQHF TRBV6-6 TRBD1 - TRBJ1-5
TGTGCCTGGAGTGTATTAGGACAGGGAAAAACCTACGAGCAGTACTTC CAWSVLGQGKTYEQYF TRBV30 TRBD1 - TRBJ2-7
TGTGCCAGCAGCTTAATGGGGGCGAGTCAGCCCCAGCATTTT CASSLMGASQPQHF TRBV7-9 - - TRBJ1-5
TGTGCCAGCAGTAGTTCTCCACAGGGGGGAGGCATTCAGTACTTC CASSSSPQGGGIQYF TRBV27 TRBD1 - TRBJ2-4
TGTGCCAGAGGGGGAGGAGGGGTTAATGAAAAACTGTTTTTT CARGGGGVNEKLFF TRBV9 - - TRBJ1-4
TGTGCCAGCAGTTTATGGGCCTCCTACGAGCAGTACTTC CASSLWASYEQYF TRBV27 - - TRBJ2-7
TGTGCCAGCGGGGAGGGGGCGTTAACGAACACCGGGGAGCTGTTTTTT CASGEGALTNTGELFF TRBV4-2 - - TRBJ2-2
TGTGCCAGCAGCGAGGGGGGGCATACAGATACGCAGTATTTT CASSEGGHTDTQYF TRBV6-4 - - TRBJ2-3
TGTGCCACCAGCAGAGATCCAGGGAGGACTGAAGCTTTCTTT CATSRDPGRTEAFF TRBV15 - - TRBJ1-1
TGTGCCAGCTCATCCTCCCTCGACACAGATACGCAGTATTTT CASSSSLDTDTQYF TRBV18 - - TRBJ2-3
TGTGCCAGCAGGGCAGGACTAGCGTCAGGTACGCAGTATTTT CASRAGLASGTQYF TRBV2 TRBD2 - TRBJ2-3
TGTGCCACCAGCAGAGTGGAGACAGCCTTCATGAACACTGAAGCTTTCTTT CATSRVETAFMNTEAFF TRBV15 - - TRBJ1-1
TGCGCCAGCAGCTTGGGAGTAGGGGCCTACGAGCAGTACTTC CASSLGVGAYEQYF TRBV5-1 - - TRBJ2-7
TGTGCCAGCTCACCACTTCAGGCCTCGTTAGGCTACACCTTC CASSPLQASLGYTF TRBV18 - - TRBJ1-2
TGTGCCAGCAGTGGTAATAGGGACGCCTCAGGTTATTCACCCCTCCACTTT CASSGNRDASGYSPLHF TRBV2 - - TRBJ1-6
TGTGCCAACAGGGGTTCTGGAAACACCATATATTTT CANRGSGNTIYF TRBV10-3 TRBD1 - TRBJ1-3
TGCGCCAGCAGCTTGGCGGAGGACAGGGCGGCCAAAAACATTCAGTACTTC CASSLAEDRAAKNIQYF TRBV5-1 TRBD1 - TRBJ2-4
TGTGCCAGCAGCAAAGCTACAAGTCCCTATGGCTACACCTTC CASSKATSPYGYTF TRBV7-8 - few TRBJ1-2
TGTGCCATCACCGGGACAGGGGGATCCTATGGCTACACCTTC CAITGTGGSYGYTF TRBV10-3 TRBD1 - TRBJ1-2
TGTGCCAGCAGCCCAAATTCTGAGGGCGGGGGGACTGAAGCTTTCTTT CASSPNSEGGGTEAFF TRBV7-3 - - TRBJ1-1
TGTGCCAGCAGTGTAGAACAGGGTAATGTCTATGGCTACACCTTC CASSVEQGNVYGYTF TRBV6-1 - - TRBJ1-2
TGTGCCATCAGTGAGAGGACAGGGACGGAGACCCAGTACTTC CAISERTGTETQYF TRBV10-3 TRBD1 - TRBJ2-5
TGTGCCAGCAGCTTAGGGGGGACAGTAATGGTCTACGAGCAGTACTTC CASSLGGTVMVYEQYF TRBV5-4 - - TRBJ2-7